This T cell receptor (beta chain) came from a study of T cell repertoires in cytomegalovirus infection (dated by TCRdb to the late 2010s). About the study as a whole: The peptide stimulations were aimed at well-studied HLA-B-restricted epitopes as well as recently identified HLA-C-restricted CMV epitopes, whose presentation resists viral immunomodulation. The HLA type of each donor mattered for the analysis, because public TCR beta signatures pointed to carriage of CMV infection along with the matching HLA type. Study-level results and caveats: Cumulative frequency of public TCR beta family members discriminated carriers of CMV infection plus the relevant HLA type in this cohort and an independent roughly 350-donor cohort. The ex vivo response was dominated by HLA-C-restricted CMV-specific TCR beta clonotypes, which also provided the single most frequent clonotype in two of eight donors.

The sequencing machine was an Illumina HiSeq 1500. TCRdb cleaned the public reads at Q25 with fastp, built clones with MiXCR and kept in-frame beta chains. Identical CDR3 protein sequences are pooled into one entry, listed with their most common genes and DNA. The sample records 340,000 or so distinct CDR3 sequences, around 25% of which are singletons. 13% of the sample lies in the top ten. The cysteine opens and the phenylalanine closes a CDR3 of 10 amino acids. Only the CDR3 region is kept as DNA, spanning 30 bases read in frame from base 1. The germline V gene (reference sequence) supplies CDR1 DFQATT and CDR2 SNEGSKA. V lost 2 bases and J lost 2 bases; the stretch between them is 0 bases long. Reading the label with the study, this specimen's treatment or condition is: in vitro stimulation with specific CMV peptide epitopes to enrich CMV-specific T cells. To note about this clonotype: Its cognate antigen has yet to be identified. Per-base quality was not reported, and no clone a single base away is much larger than it.

The sample consisted of cultured PBMCs, taken from culture after CMV antigen stimulation. This TCR came from a human donor in good health (CMV status not recorded). Some clones in this sample may be carry-over from other donors' samples. The sequence joins TRBV20-1 to TRBJ2-5; no D gene call is confident. In nucleotide form, the sequence is TGCAGTGCTAGACAAGAGACCCAGTACTTC. Protein translation: CSARQETQYF.